Below, 6 T cell receptor beta chains from the same sample are listed, as sequenced in a study of blood T cell repertoires in COVID-19. Measured with immunoSEQ multiplex PCR; TCRdb has only the in-frame clones, and not every one. Counted here are 95,000 to 110,000 clones, about 89% occurring once; the ten biggest clones make up about 5.1%. Input material: peripheral blood. The receptors shown here come from a human donor in a cohort sampled during active COVID-19.

The chain recombines TRBV11-2 with TRBJ2-5; 8 nucleotides align to TRBD1. Trimming removed 7 bases from V and 4 bases from J; junction bases left unmatched: 8. The CDR3 runs 14 residues. Germline V gene data show CDR1 as SGHAT and CDR2 as FQNNGV. The CDR3 is CASIAGQGRETQYF. CDR3 nucleotide sequence: TGTGCCAGCATAGCTGGACAGGGAAGAGAGACCCAGTACTTC.

This chain joins TRBV9 and TRBJ2-5; TRBD1 is a possible D gene (6 bases). The CDR3 covers 15 residues. V lost 4 bases to trimming and J lost 2 bases, with 15 bases between them. The V gene's germline CDR1 is SGDLS and CDR2 YYNGEE. The CDR3 DNA is TGTGCCAGCAGCCAAACAGGGAGCTTTCAAGAGACCCAGTACTTC. Translating gives CASSQTGSFQETQYF. The full variable domain, its missing parts supplied by reference TRBV9 and TRBJ2-5, is DSGVTQTPKHLITATGQRVTLRCSPRSGDLSVYWYQQSLDQGLQFLIQYYNGEERAKGNILERFSAQQFPDLHSELNLSSLELGDSALYFCASSQTGSFQETQYFGPGTRLLVL.

Written as DNA, the CDR3 is TGTGCCAGTAGAACAGGGGCTGTTGGAAACACCATATATTTT. As protein: CASRTGAVGNTIYF. V gene TRBV19 combines with J gene TRBJ1-3; 7 nucleotides align to TRBD1. This CDR3 is 14 amino acids long. The J segment lost 3 bases and the V segment lost 6 bases, leaving 5 bases of the junction unmatched. Germline V gene sequence: CDR1 LNHDA, CDR2 SQIVND (reference sequence).

This rearrangement joins TRBV2 to TRBJ2-4, with a tentative D call TRBD1 (5 bases). The CDR3 covers 13 residues. The germline V gene encodes CDR1 SNHLY and CDR2 FYNNEI. The ends were cut back, 1 base at V and 9 bases at J, with 10 bases in the middle. The CDR3 DNA follows: TGTGCCAGCAGTGAAGTAGGGGCCAGCATTCAGTACTTC. Translated: CASSEVGASIQYF.

The rearrangement uses TRBV28 and TRBJ2-3, with 13 bases that match TRBD2. This CDR3 is 19 amino acids long. From germline, CDR1 is MDHEN and CDR2 SYDVKM. After removal of 5 bases from V and 6 bases from J, the junction contained 17 bases not matched to a gene. CDR3 region: CASSLTSGGARKILDTQYF. The CDR3 DNA reads as TGTGCCAGCAGTCTAACTAGCGGGGGGGCCCGTAAGATATTGGATACGCAGTATTTT.

This chain uses TRBV11-2 with TRBJ2-3, with a tentative D call TRBD1 (8 bases). The CDR3 has 16 amino acids. Trimming stripped 7 bases from V and 0 bases from J, with 17 bases between. Germline CDR1 reads SGHAT; CDR2 reads FQNNGV. The CDR3 reads CASIQGGGLSTDTQYF. The CDR3 DNA reads as TGTGCCAGCATACAGGGGGGGGGACTTAGCACAGATACGCAGTATTTT.